This TCR beta chain derives from a study of OX40 agonist ivuxolimab in advanced cancers. Produced via immunoSEQ multiplex PCR; TCRdb's table is partial and in-frame only. Of over 70,000 clones listed, roughly 82% are singletons. The CDR3 length is 15 residues. The V end lost 0 bases, the J end lost 0 bases, and 7 bases lay between the germline ends. The germline V gene encodes CDR1 SGHDT and CDR2 YYEEEE. The specimen was CD4+ or CD8+ T cells sorted from blood, collected in a trial of the OX40 agonist ivuxolimab. The chain employs TRBV5-6 and TRBJ2-1; D uncertain. This TCR derives from an adult with an advanced solid tumor such as melanoma, head and neck, liver or kidney cancer. CDR3 region: CASSLGIHSYNEQFF. The CDR3 nucleotides are TGTGCCAGCAGCTTGGGGATCCACTCCTACAATGAGCAGTTCTTC.